This T cell receptor (beta chain) was sequenced in a study of T-cell memory formation after mild COVID-19. Study as a whole: In these data, TCR clusters were largely donor specific.

Regarding this clonotype: Its antigen is currently unknown.

Between the trimmed V and J ends, which lost 4 bases and 0 bases, there was a span of 14 bases. Germline V lookup: CDR1 SGHVS, CDR2 FQNEAQ. This CDR3 is built from 16 residues. Overall study results and limits: Pre-infection memory harbored some responding clones, suggesting cross-reactive memory joined.

Via MiXCR, TCRdb re-called the 5' RACE reads, giving one row per CDR3 protein. The sample shows a few hundred thousand distinct CDR3 sequences, 19% of them seen only once. Material: PBMCs or a T cell subset sorted from them (not recorded which). The receptor comes from a man aged 18 to 30 who had mild COVID-19 (a few samples of this study predate the infection). Cell type and time point are not known. This chain joins TRBV7-8 and TRBJ2-3, with D perhaps matching TRBD2 (5 bases). CDR3 in DNA: TGTGCCAGCAGCTCCAGGCGGGCTACCAGCACAGATACGCAGTATTTT. This translates into CASSSRRATSTDTQYF.